The 12 T cell receptor beta chains below were found in one sample sequenced in a study of CD8 T cells in ankylosing spondylitis. In TCRdb, the 5' RACE reads were re-called with MiXCR into one record per CDR3 protein. Of 200,000 to 300,000 distinct CDR3 sequences listed, over 7% are singletons. Sequencing was performed on blood, either unsorted or a sorted T cell fraction (not recorded which). The receptors were sampled from a female donor with ankylosing spondylitis or in good health (not recorded which).

This clonotype showed up many times. The gene calls are TRBV7-9 and TRBJ2-1; the D gene is possibly TRBD2 (7 bases). Germline CDR1 SEHNR, CDR2 FQNEAQ (reference sequence). V lost 2 bases to trimming and J lost 10 bases, with 12 bases between them. This CDR3 is 13 amino acids long. CDR3 sequence: CASSLPGGHEQFF. CDR3 DNA sequence: TGTGCCAGCAGCTTACCCGGGGGGCACGAGCAGTTCTTC.

There are many counts of this clonotype. The genes are TRBV28 and TRBJ1-2; D call uncertain. Germline CDR1 MDHEN, CDR2 SYDVKM. CDR3 size: 13 residues. The ends were cut back, 6 bases at V and 2 bases at J, with 10 bases in the middle. Written as DNA, the CDR3 is TGTGCCAGCAGACCCGGACGGAACTATGGCTACACCTTC. Translation gives CASRPGRNYGYTF.

This clonotype was counted many times. The chain combines TRBV12-5 with TRBJ2-3; TRBD2 agrees at 7 bases. This CDR3 comprises 15 residues. In germline, CDR1 is LGHNT, CDR2 FRNRAP. V shed 6 bases and J 0 bases; nucleotides not matched to a gene: 6. The CDR3 here is CASGGRALSTDTQYF. The CDR3 DNA reads as TGTGCTAGTGGAGGGAGGGCACTTAGCACAGATACGCAGTATTTT.

This clonotype was counted a few times. This chain connects TRBV3-2 to TRBJ2-1; TRBD2 is the table's D call, not checked against the DNA. TRBV3-2 is deemed a pseudogene. CDR3 length: 19 residues. CDR3 residues: CASCLENLRLAGLYNEQFF. As DNA, the CDR3 is TGTGCCAGCTGTTTAGAGAACCTCAGACTAGCGGGACTCTACAATGAGCAGTTCTTC.

This clonotype was seen more than once but under ten times. A much larger clone differs by one base, so this may be a read error. This sequence joins TRBV20-1 and TRBJ1-5, with a tentative D call TRBD1 (5 bases). This CDR3 contains 15 residues. The V and J ends lost 5 bases and 0 bases respectively, with 14 bases between them. The germline gives CDR1 DFQATT, CDR2 SNEGSKA (reference sequence). The chain's CDR3 is CSAPLGGNSNQPQHF. CDR3 DNA: TGCAGTGCTCCGTTGGGGGGGAATAGCAATCAGCCCCAGCATTTT.

This clonotype was detected only a few times. The chain employs TRBV6-1 and TRBJ2-1, with a tentative D call TRBD2 (5 bases). Germline V gene data show CDR1 as MNHNS and CDR2 as SASEGT. Trimming stripped 6 bases from V and 4 bases from J, with 10 bases between. The CDR3 runs 13 residues. CDR3 amino acids: CASRKTGYNEQFF. In DNA form, the CDR3 reads TGTGCCAGCAGGAAGACGGGGTACAATGAGCAGTTCTTC.

This clonotype was detected ten times or more. The chain carries TRBV5-5 and TRBJ2-2; possible D gene TRBD2, 6 bases. Trimming stripped 5 bases from V and 4 bases from J, with 15 bases between. Germline V gives CDR1 SGHKS, CDR2 YYEKEE (reference sequence). The CDR3 is 15 residues long. The CDR3 protein is CASRSGWGGTGELFF. The CDR3, as DNA: TGTGCCAGCAGATCTGGTTGGGGAGGCACCGGGGAGCTGTTTTTT.

This clonotype has only a few counts. The V and J genes are TRBV5-4 and TRBJ1-2; no reliable D call. The V and J ends lost 0 bases and 5 bases respectively, with 14 bases between them. Germline values: CDR1 SGHNT, CDR2 YYREEE (reference sequence). CDR3 length: 15 residues. The DNA of the CDR3 is TGTGCCAGCAGCTTGGGCCCCGAATCACCGTATGGCTACACCTTC. It yields the protein CASSLGPESPYGYTF.

Ten or more counts support this clonotype. The chain carries TRBV2 and TRBJ2-1; 7 bases are a match to TRBD2. This CDR3 is built from 17 residues. Germline V gives CDR1 SNHLY, CDR2 FYNNEI. V was pared by 3 bases and J by 3 bases, with 11 bases of the junction left unmatched. CDR3 residues: CASSESQLGLSYNEQFF. For the CDR3, the DNA is TGTGCCAGCAGTGAGAGTCAGCTGGGACTAAGCTACAATGAGCAGTTCTTC.

This clonotype was seen repeatedly, ten times or more. The chain carries TRBV6-2 or TRBV6-3 and TRBJ2-3; 8 positions match TRBD2. This CDR3 comprises 14 residues. Germline assignment: CDR1 MNHEY and CDR2 SVGEGT. The V segment lost 6 bases and the J segment 1 base; nucleotides outside the gene matches: 3. The DNA for the CDR3 is TGTGCCAGCAGACTGACTAGCGGCACAGATACGCAGTATTTT. Translated: CASRLTSGTDTQYF.

This clonotype was seen repeatedly, ten times or more. The chain is built from TRBV12-3 or TRBV12-4 and TRBJ2-2, with D possibly TRBD1 on 5 matching bases. This CDR3 comprises 14 residues. Trimming took 3 bases from V and 3 from J, leaving 8 bases between them. CDR3 sequence reads: CASSLWGHTGELFF. Here the CDR3 DNA reads TGTGCCAGCAGTTTGTGGGGCCACACCGGGGAGCTGTTTTTT.

This clonotype was observed at least ten times. This chain links TRBV7-9 with TRBJ2-1; D possibly corresponds to TRBD2 (6 bases). Per the germline V gene, CDR1 is SEHNR and CDR2 is FQNEAQ (reference sequence). CDR3 length: 12 amino acids. V lost 7 bases, J lost 6 bases, and 10 bases lay in between. The CDR3 DNA reads TGTGCCAGCATTACTAGCAGCAATGAGCAGTTCTTC. Residues: CASITSSNEQFF. The full variable domain, in which reference TRBV7-9 and TRBJ2-1 provide the parts outside the CDR3, is DTGVSQNPRHKITKRGQNVTFRCDPISEHNRLYWYRQTLGQGPEFLTYFQNEAQLEKSRLLSDRFSAERPKGSFSTLEIQRTEQGDSAMYLCASITSSNEQFFGPGTRLTVL.